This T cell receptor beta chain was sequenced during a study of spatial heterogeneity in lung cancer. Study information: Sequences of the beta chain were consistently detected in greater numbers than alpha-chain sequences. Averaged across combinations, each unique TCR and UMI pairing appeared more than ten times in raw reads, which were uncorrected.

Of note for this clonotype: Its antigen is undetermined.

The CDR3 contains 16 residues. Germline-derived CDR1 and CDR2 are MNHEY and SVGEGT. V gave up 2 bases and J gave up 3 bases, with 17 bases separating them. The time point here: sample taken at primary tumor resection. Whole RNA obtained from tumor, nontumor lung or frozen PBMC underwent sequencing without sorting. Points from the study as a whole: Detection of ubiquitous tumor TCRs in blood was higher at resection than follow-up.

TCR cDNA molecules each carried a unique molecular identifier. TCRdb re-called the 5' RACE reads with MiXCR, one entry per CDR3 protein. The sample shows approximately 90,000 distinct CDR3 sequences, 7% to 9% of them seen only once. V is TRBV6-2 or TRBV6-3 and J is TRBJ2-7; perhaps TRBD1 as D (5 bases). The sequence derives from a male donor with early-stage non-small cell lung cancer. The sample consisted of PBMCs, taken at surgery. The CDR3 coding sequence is TGTGCCAGCAGTTACCCGACCAGACAGTCATTCTACGAGCAGTACTTC. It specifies CASSYPTRQSFYEQYF.